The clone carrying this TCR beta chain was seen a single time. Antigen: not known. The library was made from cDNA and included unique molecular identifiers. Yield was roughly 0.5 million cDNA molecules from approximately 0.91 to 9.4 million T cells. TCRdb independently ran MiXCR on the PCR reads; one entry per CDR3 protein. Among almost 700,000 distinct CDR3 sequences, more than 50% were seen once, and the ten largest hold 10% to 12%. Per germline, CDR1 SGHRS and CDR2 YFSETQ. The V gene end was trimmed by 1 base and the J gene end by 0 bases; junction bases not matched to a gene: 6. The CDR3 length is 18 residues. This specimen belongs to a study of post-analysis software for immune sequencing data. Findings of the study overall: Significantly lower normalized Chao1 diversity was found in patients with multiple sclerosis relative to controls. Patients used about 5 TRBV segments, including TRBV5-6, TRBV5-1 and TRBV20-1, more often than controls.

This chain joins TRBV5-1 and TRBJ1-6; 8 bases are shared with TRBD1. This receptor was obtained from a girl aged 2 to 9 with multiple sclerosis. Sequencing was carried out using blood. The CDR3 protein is CASSLSDRGRSYNSPLHF. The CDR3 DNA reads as TGCGCCAGCAGCTTGAGTGACAGGGGCCGCTCCTATAATTCACCCCTCCACTTT.